This T cell receptor (beta chain) was sequenced for a study of liver allograft versus peripheral blood T cells. Study-wide background: Transplanted-liver and recipient peripheral blood T cell receptor repertoires were compared. Study outcomes and limitations: Liver allografts reportedly held T cell receptor repertoires unlike those in peripheral blood.

One entry per CDR3 protein results from TCRdb running MiXCR on the reads. The sample lists over 10,000 distinct CDR3 sequences; approximately 17% were seen once. On this clonotype itself: Its antigen remains unidentified.

Trimming took 2 bases from V and 3 from J, leaving 11 bases between them. The CDR3 sequence is 14 residues long. The germline CDR1 and CDR2 sequences are MDHEN and SYDVKM. The receptor's source is a human patient who had a liver transplant. The graft donor may be the source of some T cells. The V gene is TRBV28, the J gene TRBJ2-7; D call uncertain. CDR3 DNA sequence: TGTGCCAGCAGTTTAGGTGGGTTCCTCTACGAGCAGTACTTC. It is translated as CASSLGGFLYEQYF.